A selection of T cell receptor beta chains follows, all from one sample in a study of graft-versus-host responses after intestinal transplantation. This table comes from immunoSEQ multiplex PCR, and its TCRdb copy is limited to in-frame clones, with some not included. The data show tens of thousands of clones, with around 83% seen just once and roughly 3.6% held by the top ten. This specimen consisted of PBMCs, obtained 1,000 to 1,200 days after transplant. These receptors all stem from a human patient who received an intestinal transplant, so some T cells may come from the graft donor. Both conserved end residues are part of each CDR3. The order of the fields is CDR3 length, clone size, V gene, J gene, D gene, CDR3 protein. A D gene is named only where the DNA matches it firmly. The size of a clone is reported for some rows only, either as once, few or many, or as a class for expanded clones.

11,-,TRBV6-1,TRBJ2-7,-,CASNGFYEQYF
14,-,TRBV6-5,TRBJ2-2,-,CASSLSGPTGELFF
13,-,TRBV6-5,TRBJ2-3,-,CASSTQDTDTQYF
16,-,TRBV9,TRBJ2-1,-,CASSVSAGIGYNEQFF
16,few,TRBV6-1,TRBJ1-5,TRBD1,CASSDKDRGDSQPQHF
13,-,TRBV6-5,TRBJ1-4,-,CASSEGAVEKLFF
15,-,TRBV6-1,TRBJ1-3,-,CASSGDGGSGNTIYF
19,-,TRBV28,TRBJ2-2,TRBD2,CASSLASSSGIPNTGELFF
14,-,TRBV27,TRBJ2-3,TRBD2,CASSLAGATDTQYF
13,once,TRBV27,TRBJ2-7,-,CASSFGRNYEQYF
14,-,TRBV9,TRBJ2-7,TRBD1,CASSVGMTGTEQYF
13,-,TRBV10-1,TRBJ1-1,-,CASSAGVNTEAFF
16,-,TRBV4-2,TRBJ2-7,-,CASSQYSGLARSEQYF
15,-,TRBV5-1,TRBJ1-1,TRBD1,CASSYTGDRNTEAFF
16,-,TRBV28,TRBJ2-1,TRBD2,CASSSASASGRGKQFF
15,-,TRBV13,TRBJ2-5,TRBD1,CASSSRTGGGETQYF
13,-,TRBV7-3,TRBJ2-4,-,CASGHRTQNIQYF
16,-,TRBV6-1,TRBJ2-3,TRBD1,CASSEGGTGGRDTQYF
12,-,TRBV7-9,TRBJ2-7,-,CASSTVAREQYF
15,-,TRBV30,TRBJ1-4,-,CAWISPGGPAGKLFF
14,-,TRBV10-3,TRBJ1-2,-,CAISESGTTYGYTF
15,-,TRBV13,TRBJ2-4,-,CASSQGGAEGNIQYF
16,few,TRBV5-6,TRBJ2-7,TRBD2,CASSGGLAGLAYEQYF